This TCR beta chain comes out of a study of blood T cell repertoires in COVID-19. Trimming cost V 5 bases and J 7 bases, with 15 bases left between them. The CDR3 consists of 13 residues. Germline loops: CDR1 SGHAT, CDR2 FQNNGV. TCRdb's table, derived via immunoSEQ multiplex PCR, lists solely in-frame clones and lacks some. The data contain roughly 250,000 clones, 70% to 90% of them seen just once; the ten biggest clones take up roughly 4%. This clone showed up just once. Material for sequencing was PBMCs or T cells enriched from blood (not recorded which). V gene TRBV11-2 combines with J gene TRBJ2-7, with D perhaps matching TRBD2 (6 bases). This sequence originates from a woman aged 25 to 39 who had recovered from COVID-19. The CDR3: CASSPTDGGEQYF. The CDR3 DNA reads TGTGCCAGCAGCCCCACCGACGGGGGAGAGCAGTACTTC.